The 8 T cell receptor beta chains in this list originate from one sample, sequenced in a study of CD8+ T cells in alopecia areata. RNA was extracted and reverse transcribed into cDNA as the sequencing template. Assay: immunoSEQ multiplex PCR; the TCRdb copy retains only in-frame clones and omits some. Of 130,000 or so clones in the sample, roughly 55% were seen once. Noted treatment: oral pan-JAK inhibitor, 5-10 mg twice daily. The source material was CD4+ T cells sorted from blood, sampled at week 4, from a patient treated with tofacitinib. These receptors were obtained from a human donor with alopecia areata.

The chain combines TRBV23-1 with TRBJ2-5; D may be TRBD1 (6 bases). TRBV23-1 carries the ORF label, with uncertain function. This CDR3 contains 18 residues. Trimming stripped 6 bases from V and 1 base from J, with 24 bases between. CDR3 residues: CASSAIGQTPPIQETQYF. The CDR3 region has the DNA TGCGCCAGCAGCGCCATTGGACAGACCCCGCCTATCCAAGAGACCCAGTACTTC.

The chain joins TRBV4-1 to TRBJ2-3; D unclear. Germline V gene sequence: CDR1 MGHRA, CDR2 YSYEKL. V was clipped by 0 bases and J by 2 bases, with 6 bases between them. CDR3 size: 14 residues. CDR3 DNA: TGCGCCAGCAGCCAAGATCACGCCACAGATACGCAGTATTTT. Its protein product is CASSQDHATDTQYF.

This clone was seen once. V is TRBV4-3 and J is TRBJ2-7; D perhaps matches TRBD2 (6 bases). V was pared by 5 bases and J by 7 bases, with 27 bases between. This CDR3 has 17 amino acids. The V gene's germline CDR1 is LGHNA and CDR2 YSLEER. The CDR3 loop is CASSSYLNGGSGGEQYF. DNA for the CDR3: TGCGCCAGCAGCTCCTATCTAAACGGAGGGTCTGGGGGAGAGCAGTACTTC.

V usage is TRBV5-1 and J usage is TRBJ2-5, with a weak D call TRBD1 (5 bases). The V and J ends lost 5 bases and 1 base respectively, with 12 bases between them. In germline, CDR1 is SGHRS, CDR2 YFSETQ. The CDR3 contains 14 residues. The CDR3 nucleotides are TGCGCCAGCAGTTTACAGGATGTCCAAGAGACCCAGTACTTC. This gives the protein CASSLQDVQETQYF.

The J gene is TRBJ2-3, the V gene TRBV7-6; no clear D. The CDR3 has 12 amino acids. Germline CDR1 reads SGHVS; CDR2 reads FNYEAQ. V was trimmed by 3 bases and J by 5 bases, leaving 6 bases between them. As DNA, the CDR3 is TGTGCCAGCAGCTTGCAGCAAGATACGCAGTATTTT. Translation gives CASSLQQDTQYF.

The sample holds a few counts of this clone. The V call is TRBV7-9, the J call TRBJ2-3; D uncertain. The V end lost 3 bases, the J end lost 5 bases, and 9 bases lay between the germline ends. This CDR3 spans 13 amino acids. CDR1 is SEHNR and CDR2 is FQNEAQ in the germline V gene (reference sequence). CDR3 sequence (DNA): TGTGCCAGCAGCTTTAGGATCGGAGATACGCAGTATTTT. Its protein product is CASSFRIGDTQYF.

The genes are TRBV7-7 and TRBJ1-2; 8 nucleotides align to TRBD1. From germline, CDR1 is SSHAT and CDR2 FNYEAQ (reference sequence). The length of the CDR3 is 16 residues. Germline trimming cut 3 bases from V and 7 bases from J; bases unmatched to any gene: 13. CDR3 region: CASSFRPRTGKVGYTF. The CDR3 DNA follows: TGTGCCAGCAGCTTCCGTCCTAGGACAGGGAAAGTTGGCTACACCTTC.

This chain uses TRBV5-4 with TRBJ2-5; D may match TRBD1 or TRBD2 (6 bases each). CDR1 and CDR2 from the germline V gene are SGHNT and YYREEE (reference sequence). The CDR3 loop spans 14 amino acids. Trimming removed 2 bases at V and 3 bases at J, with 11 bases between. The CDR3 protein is CASSFGGREETQYF. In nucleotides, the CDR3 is TGTGCCAGCAGCTTCGGGGGCAGGGAAGAGACCCAGTACTTC.